Below are 5 T cell receptor beta chains sequenced from a single sample in a study of neoadjuvant nivolumab and ipilimumab in lung cancer. Assay: immunoSEQ multiplex PCR; the TCRdb copy retains only in-frame clones and omits some. Among thousands of clones, 65% were seen once, and the ten largest hold about 14%. This specimen consisted of tumor tissue, obtained after neoadjuvant nivolumab, alone or with ipilimumab, at or shortly before surgery. These receptor sequences come from an adult with non-small cell lung cancer.

Relative to its sample, this clone is medium-sized (0.01 to 0.1%). The chain links TRBV28 to TRBJ2-5, with D perhaps being TRBD1 or TRBD2 (5 bases each). Germline CDR1 reads MDHEN; CDR2 reads SYDVKM. This CDR3 contains 17 residues. V was clipped by 3 bases and J by 5 bases, with 22 bases between them. This chain's CDR3 is CASSLYLPRRGTETQYF. As DNA, the CDR3 is TGTGCCAGCAGTTTGTATCTCCCCCGGCGAGGGACGGAGACCCAGTACTTC. Looking up the rest from reference TRBV28 and TRBJ2-5 gives the full variable domain: DVKVTQSSRYLVKRTGEKVFLECVQDMDHENMFWYRQDPGLGLRLIYFSYDVKMKEKGDIPEGYSVSREKKERFSLILESASTNQTSMYLCASSLYLPRRGTETQYFGPGTRLLVL.

This clone was picked up a small number of times. CDR3 region: CASSLGGGMTEAFF. CDR3 DNA: TGCGCCAGCAGCTTGGGGGGAGGCATGACTGAAGCTTTCTTT. The V and J genes are TRBV5-1 and TRBJ1-1; D gene uncertain. From germline, CDR1 is SGHRS and CDR2 YFSETQ. Trimming took off 0 bases at V and 5 bases at J, with 11 bases between the two ends. CDR3 size: 14 residues.

This chain links TRBV4-2 with TRBJ2-7, with no clear D. Germline V lookup: CDR1 LGHNA, CDR2 YNFKEQ. Trimming cost V 0 bases and J 4 bases, with 16 bases left between them. The length of the CDR3 is 16 residues. CDR3 region: CASSQDIRISGYEQYF. In DNA form, the CDR3 reads TGTGCCAGCAGCCAAGATATCAGGATCTCCGGGTACGAGCAGTACTTC.

A single count supports this clone. The J gene is TRBJ1-5, the V gene TRBV6-5; D gene unclear. Germline V lookup: CDR1 MNHEY, CDR2 SVGAGI. With 4 bases removed from V and 4 bases from J, the gap between germline ends came to 5 bases. The length of the CDR3 is 12 residues. This CDR3 is CASSSQNQPQHF. The CDR3 coding sequence is TGTGCCAGCAGTTCACAGAATCAGCCCCAGCATTTT.

This chain joins TRBV4-1 and TRBJ1-1, with D perhaps TRBD1 (5 bases). With 2 bases removed from V and 6 bases from J, the gap between germline ends came to 19 bases. CDR3 length: 16 amino acids. The germline CDR1 and CDR2 sequences are MGHRA and YSYEKL. In nucleotides, the CDR3 is TGCGCCAGCAGCCAAATAGGGACTTCCTGGGTCCCTGAAGCTTTCTTT. This gives the protein CASSQIGTSWVPEAFF.